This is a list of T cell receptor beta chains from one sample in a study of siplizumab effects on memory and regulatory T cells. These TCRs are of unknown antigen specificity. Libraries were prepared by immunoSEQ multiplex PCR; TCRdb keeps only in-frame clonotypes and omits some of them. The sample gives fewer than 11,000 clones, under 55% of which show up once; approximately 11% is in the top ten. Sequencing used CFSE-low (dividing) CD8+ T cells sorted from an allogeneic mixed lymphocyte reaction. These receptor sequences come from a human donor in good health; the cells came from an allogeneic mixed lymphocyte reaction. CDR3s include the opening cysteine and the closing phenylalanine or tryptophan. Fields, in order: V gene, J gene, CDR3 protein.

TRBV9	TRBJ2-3	CASSVDGTSADTQYF
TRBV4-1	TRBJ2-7	CASSQRQGSSYEQYF
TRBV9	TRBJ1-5	CASSVDGEGQPQHF
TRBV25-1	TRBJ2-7	CASTPPDRASYEQYF
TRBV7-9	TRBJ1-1	CASSLYRNTEAFF
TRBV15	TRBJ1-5	CATYLDRQINQPQHF
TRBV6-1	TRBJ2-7	CASSDYEQYF
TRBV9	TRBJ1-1	CASSEAGSTEAFF
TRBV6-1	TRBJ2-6	CASSEVPPSGSGANVLTF
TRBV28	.	CASSVGFYEQYF
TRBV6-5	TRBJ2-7	CASSYYGQGYEQYF
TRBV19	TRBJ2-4	CASSIVSGGAVGNIQYF
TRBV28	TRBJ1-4	CASSLLSEKLFF
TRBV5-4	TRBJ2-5	CASSLFASGGSQETQYF
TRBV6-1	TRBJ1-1	CASGPDDAFF
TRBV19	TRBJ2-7	CASIRGSEQYF
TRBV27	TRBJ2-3	CASSAGTVSTDTQYF
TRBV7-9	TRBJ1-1	CASSYSWEQGYRMNTEAFF
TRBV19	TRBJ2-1	CASSPTSGGDYNEQFF
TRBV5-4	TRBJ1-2	CASRHDSGGYTF
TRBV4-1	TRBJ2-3	CASSQIPTDTQYF
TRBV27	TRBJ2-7	CASSFASAYEQYF
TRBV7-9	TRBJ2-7	CASSLEDWHSNSYEQYF
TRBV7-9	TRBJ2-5	CASSFEGGPETQYF
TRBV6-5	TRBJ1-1	CASRGGTEAFF
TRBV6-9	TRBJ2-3	CASSYGGDKRGDTQYF
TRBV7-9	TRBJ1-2	CASSSQGERYGYTF
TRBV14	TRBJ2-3	CASSQSTQRGVGDTQYF
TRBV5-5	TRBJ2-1	CASSFGPGPNEQFF
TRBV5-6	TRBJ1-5	CASSLSDQPQHF
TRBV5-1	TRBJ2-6	CASSAGTSGANVLTF
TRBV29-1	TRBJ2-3	CSAGRLAEGGTTDTQYF
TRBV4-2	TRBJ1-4	CASSSDSLNEKLFF
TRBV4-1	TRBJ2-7	CASSPGLGAYEQYF
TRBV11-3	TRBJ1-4	CASSLVPAGVEKLFF
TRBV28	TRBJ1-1	CASSFAWGTNTEAFF
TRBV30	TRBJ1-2	CAWSVQGSYGYTF
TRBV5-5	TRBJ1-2	CASSAAGQGEWYGYTF
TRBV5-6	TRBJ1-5	CASSLGGNPYQPQHF
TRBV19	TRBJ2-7	CASAWGSNYEQYF
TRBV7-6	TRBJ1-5	CASSLEVGLHLDQPQHF
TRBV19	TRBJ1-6	CASSQSSPTGYSPLHF
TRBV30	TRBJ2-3	CAWNPGTGSLTDTQYF
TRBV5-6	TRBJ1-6	CASRAGLGSPLHF
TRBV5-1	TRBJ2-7	CASSLEGAGEQYF
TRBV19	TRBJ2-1	CASSPSSGGSYNEQFF
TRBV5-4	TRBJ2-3	CATSLDPTDTQYF
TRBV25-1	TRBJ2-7	CASSESSLFLQYF
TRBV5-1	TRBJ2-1	CASSRETGTYNEQFF
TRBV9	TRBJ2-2	CASSVGANPTGELFF
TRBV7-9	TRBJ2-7	CASSHISSEQYF
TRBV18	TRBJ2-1	CASSPTSGVVNEQFF